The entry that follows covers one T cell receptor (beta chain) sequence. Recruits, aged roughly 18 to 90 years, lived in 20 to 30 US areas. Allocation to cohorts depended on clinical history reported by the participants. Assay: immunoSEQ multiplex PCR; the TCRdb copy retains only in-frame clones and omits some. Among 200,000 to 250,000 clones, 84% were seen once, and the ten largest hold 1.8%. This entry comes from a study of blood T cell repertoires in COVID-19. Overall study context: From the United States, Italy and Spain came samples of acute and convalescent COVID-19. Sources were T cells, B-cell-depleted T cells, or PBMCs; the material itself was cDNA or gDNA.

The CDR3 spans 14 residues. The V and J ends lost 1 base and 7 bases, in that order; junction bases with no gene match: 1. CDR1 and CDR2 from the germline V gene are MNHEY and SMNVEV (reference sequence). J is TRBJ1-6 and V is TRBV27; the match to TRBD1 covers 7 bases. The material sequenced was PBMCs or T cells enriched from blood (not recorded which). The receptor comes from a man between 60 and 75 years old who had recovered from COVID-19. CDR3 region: CASSLWDSNSPLHF. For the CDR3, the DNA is TGTGCCAGCAGTTTATGGGACAGCAATTCACCCCTCCACTTT.